Each of the 18 T cell receptor beta chains below was sequenced from the same sample in a study of CD8 T cells in ankylosing spondylitis. From the 5' RACE reads, TCRdb called clonotypes with MiXCR, one entry per CDR3 protein. The data hold approximately 28,000 distinct CDR3 sequences, with approximately 7.9% observed a single time. Material for sequencing was blood. These receptors came from a male donor with ankylosing spondylitis or in good health (not recorded which).

V and J are TRBV6-1 and TRBJ1-6, with 12 nucleotides matching TRBD1. J was trimmed by 9 bases and V by 5 bases; bases with no gene match: 5. The CDR3 runs 15 residues. From germline, CDR1 is MNHNS and CDR2 SASEGT. The CDR3 here is CASSPPGQGASPLHF. The CDR3 region has the DNA TGTGCCAGCAGTCCACCGGGACAGGGGGCTTCACCCCTCCACTTT.

At least ten counts were recorded for this clonotype. The chain recombines TRBV27 with TRBJ2-1; D not certain. V was pared by 2 bases and J by 2 bases, with 7 bases between. Germline V gives CDR1 MNHEY, CDR2 SMNVEV (reference sequence). The CDR3 has 14 amino acids. The CDR3 reads CASSLEGPYNEQFF. The CDR3 DNA reads TGTGCCAGCAGTTTAGAAGGTCCCTACAATGAGCAGTTCTTC.

The table lists this clonotype with many counts. The chain employs TRBV5-1 and TRBJ2-1; D may match TRBD1 or TRBD2 (5 bases each). Germline-derived CDR1 and CDR2 are SGHRS and YFSETQ. The CDR3 spans 13 residues. V was clipped by 4 bases and J by 15 bases, with 20 bases between them. CDR3 bases: TGCGCCAGCAGCGTAACAGGAGGAATGAGCTCGTTCTTC. This translates into CASSVTGGMSSFF.

The gene calls are TRBV30 and TRBJ2-5, with TRBD2 identical over 13 bases. There are 15 residues in the CDR3. Germline assignment: CDR1 GTSNPN and CDR2 SVGIG (reference sequence). Unmatched junction bases numbered 10, after V lost 5 bases and J lost 7 bases. The CDR3 DNA reads as TGTGCCTGGGGAATGACTAGCGGGAGGTCGGGGACCCAGTACTTC. Translating it yields CAWGMTSGRSGTQYF.

This clonotype was seen more than once but under ten times. This chain links TRBV7-2 with TRBJ2-2, with D perhaps matching TRBD1 or TRBD2 (5 bases each). The CDR3 has 15 amino acids. The V gene's germline CDR1 is SGHTA and CDR2 FQGNSA. V lost 0 bases to trimming and J lost 4 bases, with 9 bases between them. The CDR3 protein is CASSLARGSTGELFF. DNA for the CDR3: TGTGCCAGCAGCTTAGCGAGGGGTAGCACCGGGGAGCTGTTTTTT.

This clonotype was detected ten times or more. This chain links TRBV12-3 or TRBV12-4 with TRBJ2-4, with TRBD1 identical over 10 bases. This CDR3 contains 15 residues. V shed 4 bases and J 8 bases; nucleotides not matched to a gene: 8. CDR3 nucleotides: TGTGCCAGCAGTTCCAGTTGGGACAGGGGTGACATTCAGTACTTC. Amino acids: CASSSSWDRGDIQYF.

The rearrangement uses TRBV20-1 and TRBJ2-7; 13 bases align to TRBD2. The germline CDR1 and CDR2 sequences are DFQATT and SNEGSKA (reference sequence). J was trimmed by 3 bases and V by 5 bases; bases with no gene match: 4. There are 14 residues in the CDR3. The CDR3 nucleotides are TGCAGTGCTCAGACTAGCGGGGGGATCTACGAGCAGTACGTC. Its protein is CSAQTSGGIYEQYV.

This rearrangement joins TRBV7-2 to TRBJ2-5; 9 bases map to TRBD2. Germline V gives CDR1 SGHTA, CDR2 FQGNSA. This CDR3 has 15 amino acids. V trimming: 4 bases; J trimming: 4 bases; junction bases outside the gene matches: 7. The CDR3 loop is CASSSRTSVSETQYF. In DNA, the CDR3 is TGTGCCAGCAGCTCCAGGACTAGCGTTTCAGAGACCCAGTACTTC.

The sample holds a few counts of this clonotype. This rearrangement joins TRBV20-1 to TRBJ2-7, with D unclear. Germline V gene sequence: CDR1 DFQATT, CDR2 SNEGSKA (reference sequence). Trimming left V 3 bases short and J 5 bases short, with 8 bases between. The CDR3 consists of 11 residues. The CDR3 sequence is CSARIIDEQYF. CDR3 coding DNA: TGCAGTGCTAGGATTATTGACGAGCAGTACTTC.

Ten or more counts support this clonotype. The chain carries TRBV28 and TRBJ2-7; 7 nucleotides align to TRBD1. J lost 6 bases, V lost 6 bases, and 8 bases had no gene match. The length of the CDR3 is 13 residues. Per germline, CDR1 MDHEN and CDR2 SYDVKM. The CDR3 nucleotides are TGTGCCAGCAGGAATTTAGGGGGCGGCGAGCAGTACTTC. Protein product: CASRNLGGGEQYF. Together with reference TRBV28 and TRBJ2-7, the CDR3 gives the full variable domain: DVKVTQSSRYLVKRTGEKVFLECVQDMDHENMFWYRQDPGLGLRLIYFSYDVKMKEKGDIPEGYSVSREKKERFSLILESASTNQTSMYLCASRNLGGGEQYFGPGTRLTVT.

This clonotype turned up a few times. The chain combines TRBV27 with TRBJ2-1; 13 positions agree with TRBD2. The CDR3 sequence is 15 residues long. Germline values: CDR1 MNHEY, CDR2 SMNVEV (reference sequence). Trimming at V came to 10 bases and at J to 3 bases, leaving 6 bases not matched to a gene. The CDR3 is CATGLAGAGYNEQFF. As DNA, the CDR3 is TGTGCCACCGGACTAGCGGGAGCGGGCTACAATGAGCAGTTCTTC.

This clonotype was counted a few times. This chain links TRBV12-3 or TRBV12-4 with TRBJ2-2; D gene unclear. CDR3 length: 14 amino acids. Deletions cut 8 bases from V and 4 bases from J, with 14 bases between. The CDR3 DNA sequence: TGTGCCAGCCAAGCTCGCAAAGTCACCGGGGAGCTGTTTTTT. This translates into CASQARKVTGELFF.

The chain couples TRBV7-2 to TRBJ2-3; the match to TRBD2 covers 8 bases. In germline, CDR1 is SGHTA, CDR2 FQGNSA. J gave up 6 bases and V 5 bases, and 4 bases lay outside the gene matches. The CDR3 is 13 residues long. CDR3 DNA sequence: TGTGCCAGCAGCGATCGGGAGGGGGATACGCAGTATTTT. Amino acid sequence: CASSDREGDTQYF.

Here the CDR3 reads CSATETHYGYTF. For the CDR3, the DNA is TGCAGCGCCACTGAGACGCACTATGGCTACACCTTC. The rearrangement uses TRBV29-1 and TRBJ1-2; D not resolved. This CDR3 has 12 amino acids. The germline gives CDR1 SQVTM, CDR2 ANQGSEA. The V gene lost 7 bases and the J gene lost 3 bases, with 12 bases spanning the gap. The variable domain in full, with the rest retrieved from reference TRBV29-1 and TRBJ1-2, is SAVISQKPSRDICQRGTSLTIQCQVDSQVTMMFWYRQQPGQSLTLIATANQGSEATYESGFVIDKFPISRPNLTFSTLTVSNMSPEDSSIYLCSATETHYGYTFGSGTRLTVV.

This clonotype came up a few times. Written as DNA, the CDR3 is TGTGCCAGCAGTTTCGGGTACACAGATACGCAGTATTTT. Translation: CASSFGYTDTQYF. The rearrangement uses TRBV12-3 or TRBV12-4 and TRBJ2-3; D is unresolved. Trimming removed 3 bases at V and 2 bases at J, with 6 bases between. The CDR3 extends over 13 amino acids.

In its sample, this clonotype was seen a few times. The V call is TRBV20-1, the J call TRBJ2-1; no firm D call. V lost 4 bases to trimming and J lost 5 bases, with 9 bases between them. The CDR3 contains 12 residues. Germline CDR1 DFQATT, CDR2 SNEGSKA (reference sequence). Written as DNA, the CDR3 is TGCAGTGCTAAACCAGCCAACAATGAGCAGTTCTTC. Translated, it gives CSAKPANNEQFF.

The rearrangement uses TRBV11-1 and TRBJ2-1, with D tentatively TRBD1 (5 bases). The germline gives CDR1 SGHAT, CDR2 FQDESV (reference sequence). This CDR3 contains 15 residues. The V end lost 1 base, the J end lost 1 base, and 8 bases lay between the germline ends. The CDR3 loop is CASSLEGKSYNEQFF. The CDR3 DNA follows: TGTGCCAGCAGCTTAGAGGGGAAATCCTACAATGAGCAGTTCTTC.

A single count supports this clonotype. The CDR3: CASSLDGSGANVLTF. In nucleotides, the CDR3 is TGCGCCAGCAGCTTGGACGGCTCTGGGGCCAACGTCCTGACTTTC. The rearrangement uses TRBV5-1 and TRBJ2-6, with D hard to call. The CDR3 runs 15 residues. The V and J ends lost 0 bases and 0 bases respectively, with 4 bases between them. Germline V gene lookup returns CDR1 SGHRS and CDR2 YFSETQ.